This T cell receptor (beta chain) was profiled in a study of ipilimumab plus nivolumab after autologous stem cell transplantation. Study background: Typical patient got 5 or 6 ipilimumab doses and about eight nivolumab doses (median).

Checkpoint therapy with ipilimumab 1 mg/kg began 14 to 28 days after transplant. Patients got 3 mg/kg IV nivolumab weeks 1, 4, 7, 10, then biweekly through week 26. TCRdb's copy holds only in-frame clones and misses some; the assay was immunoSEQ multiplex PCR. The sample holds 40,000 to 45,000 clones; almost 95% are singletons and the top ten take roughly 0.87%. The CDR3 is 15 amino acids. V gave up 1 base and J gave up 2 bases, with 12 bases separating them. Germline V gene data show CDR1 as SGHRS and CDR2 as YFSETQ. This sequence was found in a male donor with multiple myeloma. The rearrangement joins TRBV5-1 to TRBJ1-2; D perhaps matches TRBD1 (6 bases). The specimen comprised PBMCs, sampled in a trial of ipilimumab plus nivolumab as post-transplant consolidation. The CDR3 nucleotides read TGCGCCAGCAGCTTGTTGATAGGGACAAACTATGGCTACACCTTC. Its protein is CASSLLIGTNYGYTF.